Presented here are 23 T cell receptor beta chains from one specimen sequenced in a study of response to subunit inactivated influenza vaccine. TCRdb processed the RT-PCR reads anew with MiXCR; each CDR3 protein has one entry. The sample consists of roughly 790,000 distinct CDR3 sequences, 20% to 25% of them appearing once. The specimen was PBMCs from blood, collected roughly 5 days after vaccination. The source of these receptors is a middle-aged man who received an inactivated influenza vaccine.

The gene calls are TRBV20-1 and TRBJ2-7, with 8 positions matching TRBD1. This CDR3 is 15 amino acids long. V was clipped by 0 bases and J by 0 bases; unmatched bases: 4. Germline V gene sequence: CDR1 DFQATT, CDR2 SNEGSKA (reference sequence). The CDR3 region is CSARDAGGPSYEQYF. DNA of the CDR3: TGCAGTGCTAGAGACGCAGGGGGCCCCTCCTACGAGCAGTACTTC.

The chain links TRBV2 to TRBJ2-1; D is unclear. The CDR3 length is 11 residues. Germline CDR1 reads SNHLY; CDR2 reads FYNNEI. V lost 10 bases to trimming and J lost 2 bases, with 6 bases between them. This CDR3 reads CATYTYNEQFF. DNA of the CDR3: TGTGCCACTTACACCTACAATGAGCAGTTCTTC.

This chain links TRBV11-2 with TRBJ2-5; D ambiguous. Trimming took off 4 bases at V and 7 bases at J, with 22 bases between the two ends. The CDR3 runs 16 residues. The germline V gene encodes CDR1 SGHAT and CDR2 FQNNGV. CDR3 loop: CASSSHLDGVTGTQYF. The CDR3 nucleotides read TGTGCCAGCAGCTCCCATCTCGATGGCGTCACGGGGACCCAGTACTTC.

V is TRBV4-3 and J is TRBJ2-3, with D possibly matching TRBD2 (6 bases). Trimming cost V 3 bases and J 2 bases, with 12 bases left between them. Germline values: CDR1 LGHNA, CDR2 YSLEER. The CDR3 runs 15 residues. The CDR3 spells CASSHGSRSTDTQYF. In nucleotides, the CDR3 is TGCGCCAGCAGCCACGGGAGCAGATCCACAGATACGCAGTATTTT.

This clonotype has only a few counts. V is TRBV27 and J is TRBJ2-2; tentative D call: TRBD1 (6 bases). In germline, CDR1 is MNHEY, CDR2 SMNVEV (reference sequence). V lost 5 bases, J lost 1 base, and 8 bases lay in between. The CDR3 consists of 14 residues. The CDR3 region is CASSRGQNTGELFF. DNA of the CDR3: TGTGCCAGCAGTCGGGGACAGAACACCGGGGAGCTGTTTTTT.

This chain links TRBV14 with TRBJ1-6; D gene ambiguous. V lost 4 bases and J 5 bases, leaving 9 bases between the germline ends. This CDR3 is 14 amino acids long. CDR1 and CDR2 (germline): SGHDN, FVKESK. DNA for the CDR3: TGTGCCAGCAGCCGGTGGAGGAATAATTCACCCCTCCACTTT. Protein sequence: CASSRWRNNSPLHF.

This clonotype turned up a few times. The gene calls are TRBV20-1 and TRBJ2-1; 7 bases are shared with TRBD2. Germline values: CDR1 DFQATT, CDR2 SNEGSKA (reference sequence). This CDR3 has 14 residues. V lost 6 bases, J lost 6 bases, and 11 bases stayed unmatched. CDR3 sequence reads: CSARAGRPPNEQFF. CDR3 nucleotides: TGCAGTGCCCGAGCGGGACGGCCACCCAATGAGCAGTTCTTC.

This clonotype was observed a few times. The V call is TRBV10-3, the J call TRBJ2-2; D unclear. Per the germline V gene, CDR1 is ENHRY and CDR2 is SYGVKD. The germline V and J ends were trimmed by 0 bases and 7 bases, with 9 bases remaining between them. CDR3 length: 14 residues. As DNA, the CDR3 is TGTGCCATCAGTGAGTCGGAGTCAGTCGGGGAGCTGTTTTTT. It encodes CAISESESVGELFF.

V gene TRBV9 combines with J gene TRBJ2-1, with 8 bases that match TRBD1. The CDR3 loop spans 15 amino acids. Per germline, CDR1 SGDLS and CDR2 YYNGEE. The trim removed 0 bases at V and 7 bases at J, leaving 6 bases unmatched. CDR3: CASSVVGQGPNEQFF. In nucleotides, the CDR3 is TGTGCCAGCAGCGTAGTTGGACAGGGACCGAATGAGCAGTTCTTC.

The V call is TRBV28, the J call TRBJ2-7, with D possibly being TRBD1 (6 bases). This CDR3 spans 13 amino acids. Germline V gene lookup returns CDR1 MDHEN and CDR2 SYDVKM. V was shortened by 4 bases and J by 4 bases, with 11 bases between the two germline ends. The CDR3 nucleotides are TGTGCCAGCAGTTCTGGGGGCGGTTACGAGCAGTACTTC. This sequence encodes CASSSGGGYEQYF. Drawing the rest from reference TRBV28 and TRBJ2-7, the complete variable domain is DVKVTQSSRYLVKRTGEKVFLECVQDMDHENMFWYRQDPGLGLRLIYFSYDVKMKEKGDIPEGYSVSREKKERFSLILESASTNQTSMYLCASSSGGGYEQYFGPGTRLTVT.

The V and J genes are TRBV6-5 and TRBJ2-7; TRBD1 might be the D (5 bases). Germline assignment: CDR1 MNHEY and CDR2 SVGAGI. V lost 0 bases, J lost 4 bases, and 13 bases lay in between. CDR3 length equals 15 residues. The CDR3 DNA is TGTGCCAGCAGTTACTCGACCAGGGATGAGTACGAGCAGTACTTC. It is translated as CASSYSTRDEYEQYF.

The chain employs TRBV13 and TRBJ2-7; 8 bases align to TRBD1. V shed 4 bases, J shed 5 bases, and the junction held 7 bases outside the gene matches. Germline-derived CDR1 and CDR2 are PRHDT and FYEKMQ (reference sequence). This CDR3 has 14 residues. The CDR3 DNA reads TGTGCCAGCAGCTCCTGGACAGGGTTGGACGAGCAGTACTTC. Protein sequence: CASSSWTGLDEQYF. Looking up the rest from reference TRBV13 and TRBJ2-7 gives the full variable domain: AAGVIQSPRHLIKEKRETATLKCYPIPRHDTVYWYQQGPGQDPQFLISFYEKMQSDKGSIPDRFSAQQFSDYHSELNMSSLELGDSALYFCASSSWTGLDEQYFGPGTRLTVT.

The chain is built from TRBV20-1 and TRBJ1-2; D is ambiguous. Trimming took off 5 bases at V and 7 bases at J, with 11 bases between the two ends. The germline gives CDR1 DFQATT, CDR2 SNEGSKA (reference sequence). The CDR3 spans 11 residues. As DNA, the CDR3 is TGCAGTGCTTCAAGGGCTCCTGGCTACACCTTC. The encoded protein is CSASRAPGYTF.

This rearrangement joins TRBV7-2 to TRBJ1-3; D ambiguous. The germline V gene has CDR1 SGHTA and CDR2 FQGNSA. This CDR3 is 14 amino acids long. Trimming took off 5 bases at V and 0 bases at J, with 8 bases between the two ends. DNA of the CDR3: TGTGCCAGCAGCGAAAGTCACTCTGGAAACACCATATATTTT. Its translation is CASSESHSGNTIYF.

This clonotype has only a few counts. The rearrangement uses TRBV7-9 and TRBJ2-1, with no clear D. CDR1 is SEHNR, CDR2 FQNEAQ, per germline (reference sequence). This CDR3 has 12 residues. Deletions cut 1 base from V and 9 bases from J, with 7 bases between. CDR3 sequence reads: CASSLGNGEQFF. Here the CDR3 DNA reads TGTGCCAGCAGCTTAGGGAACGGTGAGCAGTTCTTC.

The V gene is TRBV15, the J gene TRBJ1-2; no clear D. Looked up from germline, CDR1 is LNHNV and CDR2 is YYDKDF (reference sequence). V was clipped by 0 bases and J by 5 bases, with 7 bases between them. This CDR3 spans 13 amino acids. The CDR3 is CATSRDQLYGYTF. CDR3 DNA: TGTGCCACCAGCAGAGATCAACTTTATGGCTACACCTTC.

The chain couples TRBV5-1 to TRBJ2-3, with D possibly matching TRBD1 (6 bases). V lost 6 bases, J lost 2 bases, and 13 bases lay in between. CDR3 length: 14 amino acids. The V gene's germline CDR1 is SGHRS and CDR2 YFSETQ. The CDR3, as DNA: TGCGCCAGCACCCCGGGACAAGTCACAGATACGCAGTATTTT. This translates into CASTPGQVTDTQYF. The variable domain in full, with the rest retrieved from reference TRBV5-1 and TRBJ2-3, is KAGVTQTPRYLIKTRGQQVTLSCSPISGHRSVSWYQQTPGQGLQFLFEYFSETQRNKGNFPGRFSGRQFSNSRSEMNVSTLELGDSALYLCASTPGQVTDTQYFGPGTRLTVL.

This clonotype was counted between two and nine times. This chain uses TRBV18 with TRBJ2-7, with D tentatively TRBD1 (6 bases). This CDR3 is 13 amino acids long. Germline CDR1 and CDR2: KGHSH and LQKENI. V gave up 3 bases and J gave up 8 bases, with 14 bases separating them. CDR3 protein: CASSPDSALKQYF. The CDR3 coding sequence is TGTGCCAGCTCACCGGACAGCGCTCTGAAGCAGTACTTC. Complete variable domain (other parts from reference TRBV18 and TRBJ2-7): NAGVMQNPRHLVRRRGQEARLRCSPMKGHSHVYWYRQLPEEGLKFMVYLQKENIIDESGMPKERFSAEFPKEGPSILRIQQVVRGDSAAYFCASSPDSALKQYFGPGTRLTVT.

This clonotype came up many times. J is TRBJ2-1 and V is TRBV5-1, with D possibly being TRBD1 (5 bases). V was cut by 3 bases and J by 7 bases, with 11 bases left in between. This CDR3 region has 13 residues. Germline V CDR1 and CDR2: SGHRS, YFSETQ. CDR3 in DNA: TGCGCCAGCAGCTCCAACGCAGGGAATGAGCAGTTCTTC. This encodes CASSSNAGNEQFF.

This clonotype has more than one count but fewer than ten. V is TRBV5-5 and J is TRBJ1-6, with 8 nucleotides matching TRBD1. V gave up 3 bases and J gave up 9 bases; unmatched junction bases: 14. The CDR3 length is 17 residues. Germline CDR1 and CDR2: SGHKS and YYEKEE (reference sequence). Written as DNA, the CDR3 is TGTGCCAGCAGCTGGACCCCGCCCGGACAGGGCGGTTCACCCCTCCACTTT. Protein product: CASSWTPPGQGGSPLHF.

The chain couples TRBV23-1 to TRBJ2-2, with 12 positions matching TRBD2. TRBV23-1 is reported as an ORF; its role is uncertain. The CDR3 consists of 18 residues. Trimming cost V 0 bases and J 1 base; bases outside gene matches: 3. The CDR3 DNA reads as TGCGCCAGCAGTCAATCGGAACTAGCGGGAGGGAACACCGGGGAGCTGTTTTTT. Its translation: CASSQSELAGGNTGELFF.

This sequence joins TRBV19 and TRBJ1-1; D not resolved. Per germline, CDR1 LNHDA and CDR2 SQIVND (reference sequence). V was clipped by 3 bases and J by 0 bases, with 8 bases between them. The CDR3 runs 14 residues. In DNA, the CDR3 is TGTGCCAGTAGTATGTTCCAGATGAACACTGAAGCTTTCTTT. This codes for CASSMFQMNTEAFF.

The chain joins TRBV15 to TRBJ2-1; D gene uncertain. The CDR3 length is 12 residues. Deletions cut 5 bases from V and 4 bases from J, with 6 bases between. The germline V gene has CDR1 LNHNV and CDR2 YYDKDF (reference sequence). DNA of the CDR3: TGTGCCACCAGCGCACATTACAATGAGCAGTTCTTC. Translation: CATSAHYNEQFF.